This TCR beta chain was documented in a study of cytotoxic CD8 clonotypes in ibrutinib-treated CLL. The CDR3 runs to 14 residues. CDR1 and CDR2 from the germline V gene are SGHNT and YYREEE (reference sequence). Trimming pared 2 bases from V and 1 base from J, leaving 9 bases between. The data were produced by immunoSEQ multiplex PCR, yet TCRdb's version contains in-frame clones alone and is incomplete. The sample holds 97,000 or so clones, around 73% seen once. Sequenced here: PBMCs, sampled after 12 months of ibrutinib treatment. This receptor was identified in a human donor with chronic lymphocytic leukemia. V and J are TRBV5-4 and TRBJ1-1; D might be TRBD1 (6 bases). CDR3 protein: CASSLPDRNTEAFF. CDR3 nucleotide sequence: TGTGCCAGCAGCTTACCGGACAGGAACACTGAAGCTTTCTTT.